This T cell receptor (beta chain) is from a study of T-cell memory formation after mild COVID-19. Findings of the study overall: Clones that contracted clustered mainly in CM and EM if CD4+ and in EMRA if CD8+.

About this clonotype: Its antigen is still unknown.

The CDR3 runs to 18 residues. Between the trimmed V and J ends, which lost 5 bases and 3 bases, there was a span of 23 bases. Germline loops: CDR1 SEHNR, CDR2 FQNEAQ (reference sequence). TCRdb reanalysed the 5' RACE reads using MiXCR and keeps one entry per CDR3 protein. The table shows 350,000 to 500,000 distinct CDR3 sequences, with around 20% occurring only once. The V gene is TRBV7-9, the J gene TRBJ2-4; D tentatively reads TRBD1 or TRBD2 (5 bases each). This TCR derives from an adult woman who had mild COVID-19 (a few samples of this study predate the infection). Cell type and time point are not known. The material sequenced was PBMCs or a T cell subset sorted from them (not recorded which). The CDR3 sequence is CASSVLPARGAGKNIQYF. For the CDR3, the DNA is TGTGCCAGCAGCGTCCTACCAGCGCGAGGGGCGGGCAAAAACATTCAGTACTTC. Looking up the rest from reference TRBV7-9 and TRBJ2-4 gives the full variable domain: DTGVSQNPRHKITKRGQNVTFRCDPISEHNRLYWYRQTLGQGPEFLTYFQNEAQLEKSRLLSDRFSAERPKGSFSTLEIQRTEQGDSAMYLCASSVLPARGAGKNIQYFGAGTRLSVL.